Described below is a single TCR beta chain sequence and its context. Its antigen remains unidentified. Base quality data are lacking; no much larger clone is found one base away. These data belong to a study of blood T cell repertoires in COVID-19 (dated by TCRdb to the early 2020s). Study-level background: Collaborator samples came from the United States, Italy and Spain and covered acute and convalescent phases of COVID-19. The prospective study material was composed of cDNA or gDNA derived from T cells, B-cell-depleted T cells, or PBMCs. The dataset comprised deeply sampled blood TCRbeta repertoires from subjects exposed to, actively infected with, or recovered from COVID-19. A freely available public database, intended as a resource for researchers studying the immune response to SARS-CoV-2, is where the repertoires were released. Samples came from the ongoing ImmuneRACE study (first 160 participants) plus 1,254 subjects from 6 global collaborators. Nearly every sample came with metadata listing a de-identified subject ID, COVID-19 status, age in years and sex. HLA class I and class II types, where available, came from metadata supplied by the sample provider rather than from assay-based typing. The study at large found these results: How much clinical and demographic metadata was included differed by source and by participant, and the metadata was provided uncurated.

The immunoSEQ Assay, a bias-controlled multiplex PCR, was used to amplify TCRbeta CDR3 regions from genomic DNA. The authors processed their data as follows. The number of nucleated cells in each sample was estimated by amplification of reference gene primers within the assay. To quantify the absolute abundance of each unique TCRbeta CDR3 rearrangement, sequence reads were collapsed and filtered. Productive Simpson clonality was computed per sample as the square root of Simpson's diversity index over productive rearrangements. TCRdb carries this immuneACCESS record with in-frame sequences only. Its versions omit some clonotypes, under half of them owing to an unresolved V gene in the studies checked, with the rest unexplained. The V and J calls and clone size come from that table; D and trimming were worked out from the DNA. The sample contains some 200,000 clones, roughly 84% of them found a single time. Roughly 1.4% of the sample is taken by the ten largest.

A second Seattle source provided samples from volunteer blood donors who had recovered from COVID-19. The collaborating institutions used their own protocols to collect whole blood in K2EDTA tubes. For TCRbeta analysis, collaborators shipped samples as frozen whole blood, isolated PBMCs, or DNA extracted from either of those sample types. The germline V gene (reference sequence) specifies LNHDA as CDR1 and SQIVND as CDR2. The CDR3 sequence holds 17 residues, the cysteine and phenylalanine included. Only the CDR3 DNA is retained, 51 bases long and in frame from the first base. V loses 0 bases, J loses 1 base, and the germline ends lie 15 bases apart.

Sequences were obtained from peripheral blood. This sequence was found in a middle-aged woman who had recovered from COVID-19. In this chain, TRBV19 is recombined with TRBJ1-1, with no confidently assigned D gene. The CDR3 is CASSIEIGGKPNTEAFF. The DNA reads TGTGCCAGTAGTATAGAAATTGGAGGGAAACCGAACACTGAAGCTTTCTTT.